Below are 13 T cell receptor beta chains sequenced from a single sample in a study of neurological immune-mediated disorders. Via MiXCR, TCRdb re-called the 5' RACE reads, giving one row per CDR3 protein. The sample lists 95,000 or so distinct CDR3 sequences, around 3.3% occurring once. Material: PBMCs. Source of these receptors: a woman aged 18-35 years with multiple sclerosis.

This clonotype was picked up many times. This sequence joins TRBV12-3 or TRBV12-4 and TRBJ2-3; TRBD2 matches at 11 bases. This CDR3 spans 16 amino acids. With V trimmed by 4 bases and J by 3 bases, 6 bases remained unmatched. The CDR3 DNA reads as TGTGCCAGCAGTTCACTAGCGGGGGAAGTTACAGATACGCAGTATTTT. This translates into CASSSLAGEVTDTQYF.

As regards this clonotype: Compared with germline, one end of the junction differs, possibly owing to a read error. The rearrangement joins TRBV5-5 to TRBJ2-3; tentative D call: TRBD1 (6 bases). This CDR3 spans 14 amino acids. In germline, CDR1 is SGHKS, CDR2 YYEKEE (reference sequence). CDR3 nucleotides: TGTGTCAGCAGCTTGACAGGTGGAGCAGATACGCAGTATTTT. Protein sequence: CVSSLTGGADTQYF.

There are many counts of this clonotype. The rearrangement joins TRBV6-6 to TRBJ2-1, with TRBD1 identical over 9 bases. CDR1 and CDR2 from the germline V gene are MNHNY and SVGAGI (reference sequence). With V trimmed by 6 bases and J by 1 base, 4 bases remained unmatched. CDR3 length: 15 residues. DNA of the CDR3: TGTGCCAGCAGCCCCGACAGGGGGTCCTACAATGAGCAGTTCTTC. Amino acid sequence: CASSPDRGSYNEQFF.

Ten or more counts support this clonotype. The V and J genes are TRBV29-1 and TRBJ2-5, with D perhaps assigned TRBD1 or TRBD2 (5 bases each). Per germline, CDR1 SQVTM and CDR2 ANQGSEA. V was pared by 0 bases and J by 5 bases, with 10 bases between. The CDR3 is 13 amino acids. CDR3 in amino acids: CSVEDEGIETQYF. In DNA form, the CDR3 reads TGCAGCGTTGAAGACGAGGGGATCGAGACCCAGTACTTC.

Many counts were recorded for this clonotype. The V and J genes are TRBV6-5 and TRBJ1-6; D unclear. V lost 2 bases and J 4 bases, leaving 12 bases between the germline ends. This CDR3 has 16 amino acids. The germline CDR1 and CDR2 sequences are MNHEY and SVGAGI. For the CDR3, the DNA is TGTGCCAGCAGTTACGGTCCTGAAGGGTATAATTCACCCCTCCACTTT. It codes for CASSYGPEGYNSPLHF.

Ten or more counts support this clonotype. The V call is TRBV7-2, the J call TRBJ2-3; D not resolved. Trimming removed 1 base at V and 2 bases at J, with 10 bases between. The CDR3 spans 15 residues. CDR1 is SGHTA and CDR2 is FQGNSA in the germline V gene. The CDR3: CASSLVPAYTDTQYF. CDR3 nucleotides: TGTGCCAGCAGCTTAGTACCGGCCTACACAGATACGCAGTATTTT.

In this sample, this clonotype turned up many times. V usage is TRBV2 and J usage is TRBJ1-1; the D is unclear. CDR3 length: 14 residues. Germline values: CDR1 SNHLY, CDR2 FYNNEI. Trimming took off 5 bases at V and 2 bases at J, with 12 bases between the two ends. For the CDR3, the DNA is TGTGCCAGCAGTCGTGTGCTTGGTAACACTGAAGCTTTCTTT. Amino acids: CASSRVLGNTEAFF.

A few counts support this clonotype. The chain links TRBV27 to TRBJ2-6, with D tentatively TRBD2 (5 bases). The CDR3 loop spans 16 amino acids. Germline CDR1 reads MNHEY; CDR2 reads SMNVEV (reference sequence). Trimming removed 3 bases at V and 4 bases at J, with 13 bases between. The CDR3 nucleotides read TGTGCCAGCAGTTTCCCCGGGATTCACGGGGCCAACGTCCTGACTTTC. The encoded protein is CASSFPGIHGANVLTF.

At least ten counts were recorded for this clonotype. The chain recombines TRBV20-1 with TRBJ2-2, with D tentatively TRBD1 or TRBD2 (5 bases each). Trimming removed 2 bases from V and 4 bases from J, with 11 bases in between. This CDR3 is 14 amino acids long. CDR1 and CDR2 (germline): DFQATT, SNEGSKA (reference sequence). CDR3 in DNA: TGCAGTGCTAGATGGGACGAGGGCACCGGGGAGCTGTTTTTT. The encoded protein is CSARWDEGTGELFF.

The V gene is TRBV7-3, the J gene TRBJ2-3; the D gene is possibly TRBD1 (6 bases). V lost 9 bases and J 1 base, leaving 14 bases between the germline ends. The germline V gene has CDR1 SGHTA and CDR2 FQGTGA. The CDR3 spans 14 residues. CDR3 coding DNA: TGTGCCAGTGGGAAAGGGACACGCACAGATACGCAGTATTTT. Protein product: CASGKGTRTDTQYF. The complete variable domain, with remaining parts taken from reference TRBV7-3 and TRBJ2-3, reads GAGVSQTPSNKVTEKGKYVELRCDPISGHTALYWYRQSLGQGPEFLIYFQGTGAADDSGLPNDRFFAVRPEGSVSTLKIQRTERGDSAVYLCASGKGTRTDTQYFGPGTRLTVL.

This clonotype was seen at least ten times. The chain employs TRBV15 and TRBJ1-4; D ambiguous. Between the trimmed V and J ends, which lost 0 bases and 5 bases, there was a span of 10 bases. Germline-derived CDR1 and CDR2 are LNHNV and YYDKDF (reference sequence). The CDR3 is made up of 15 amino acids. The CDR3: CATSRDFTGNEKLFF. The CDR3 DNA reads as TGTGCCACCAGCAGAGATTTTACGGGGAATGAAAAACTGTTTTTT.

This clonotype occurred many times. The chain recombines TRBV29-1 with TRBJ2-5, with 8 bases fitting TRBD2. CDR1 and CDR2 from the germline V gene are SQVTM and ANQGSEA. The CDR3 covers 16 residues. V trimming: 0 bases; J trimming: 5 bases; junction bases outside the gene matches: 11. The CDR3 sequence: CSVEDRSSGIRETQYF. DNA of the CDR3: TGCAGCGTTGAAGATCGGAGTAGCGGGATCCGGGAGACCCAGTACTTC.

The table lists this clonotype with many counts. This chain links TRBV10-3 with TRBJ2-7; no definite D call. Trimming left V 3 bases short and J 7 bases short, with 13 bases between. In germline, CDR1 is ENHRY, CDR2 SYGVKD. CDR3 length equals 13 residues. The CDR3 DNA follows: TGTGCCATCAGTGACCCATACCTAGGGGAGCAGTACTTC. This sequence encodes CAISDPYLGEQYF.